One sample yielded the 11 T cell receptor beta chains listed below, sequenced in a study of beta chain features in type 1 diabetes. Study outcomes and limitations: TCRB CDR3 length was moderately but significantly reduced in all four CD4+ subsets of Type 1 diabetes patients.

Antigens for these TCRs are unknown. The study reverse transcribed the entire isolated RNA, so it sequenced expressed TCRB transcripts. Assay used: immunoSEQ multiplex PCR; TCRdb lists only in-frame clones, some missing. The data contain hundreds of thousands of clones, about 14% of them singletons. The sequencing input was naive CD4+ T cells from blood. Receptors originate from a man between 18 and 35 years old with type 1 diabetes.

Only a few counts were recorded for this clone. The chain links TRBV7-6 to TRBJ1-6, with D perhaps TRBD1 (5 bases). The CDR3 has 15 amino acids. V lost 5 bases to trimming and J lost 9 bases, with 17 bases between them. Germline-derived CDR1 and CDR2 are SGHVS and FNYEAQ. The chain's CDR3 is CASSTVVAGSSPLHF. For the CDR3, the DNA is TGTGCCAGCAGCACCGTGGTGGCAGGGAGTTCACCCCTCCACTTT.

The chain uses TRBV27 and TRBJ2-5; 12 bases are shared with TRBD2. V dropped 6 bases and J dropped 0; count of bases not matched to a gene: 8. Germline lookup yields CDR1 MNHEY and CDR2 SMNVEV (reference sequence). There are 17 residues in the CDR3. This CDR3 reads CASRGLAGRTYQETQYF. The DNA for the CDR3 is TGTGCCAGCAGAGGACTAGCGGGACGAACGTACCAAGAGACCCAGTACTTC.

V is TRBV5-6 and J is TRBJ2-7; D not certain. The germline V gene encodes CDR1 SGHDT and CDR2 YYEEEE. The V gene lost 1 base and the J gene lost 3 bases, with 11 bases spanning the gap. This CDR3 spans 14 amino acids. CDR3 region: CASSLLGPDYEQYF. The CDR3 DNA reads TGTGCCAGCAGCTTGCTCGGGCCGGACTACGAGCAGTACTTC.

This clone has a handful of counts. The V and J genes are TRBV5-1 and TRBJ2-1; 10 bases line up with TRBD2. V lost 7 bases, J lost 7 bases, and 11 bases stayed unmatched. The V gene's germline CDR1 is SGHRS and CDR2 YFSETQ. This CDR3 has 15 residues. The CDR3 DNA sequence: TGCGCCAGCCGCCCCCCGGGACTAGCGTCGAATGAGCAGTTCTTC. It yields the protein CASRPPGLASNEQFF.

The sample holds a few counts of this clone. The V call is TRBV19, the J call TRBJ2-7; D is ambiguous. CDR3 size: 15 residues. Germline CDR1 is LNHDA and CDR2 is SQIVND (reference sequence). V was pared by 0 bases and J by 0 bases, with 9 bases between. CDR3 DNA: TGTGCCAGTAGTATAGATCGGATCAGCTCCTACGAGCAGTACTTC. This encodes CASSIDRISSYEQYF. Based on the CDR3 plus reference TRBV19 and TRBJ2-7, the full variable domain is DGGITQSPKYLFRKEGQNVTLSCEQNLNHDAMYWYRQDPGQGLRLIYYSQIVNDFQKGDIAEGYSVSREKKESFPLTVTSAQKNPTAFYLCASSIDRISSYEQYFGPGTRLTVT.

The rearrangement links TRBV30 to TRBJ2-1; 7 nucleotides align to TRBD2. Germline CDR1 GTSNPN, CDR2 SVGIG (reference sequence). The CDR3 spans 15 residues. V trimming: 0 bases; J trimming: 5 bases; junction bases outside the gene matches: 7. CDR3 nucleotide sequence: TGTGCCTGGAGTGTACAGGTGGGGGGGGACAATGAGCAGTTCTTC. This codes for CAWSVQVGGDNEQFF.

This chain joins TRBV6-6 and TRBJ2-3, with D unclear. This CDR3 spans 14 amino acids. The germline V gene has CDR1 MNHNY and CDR2 SVGAGI (reference sequence). Between the trimmed V and J ends, which lost 0 bases and 1 base, there was a span of 5 bases. CDR3 region: CASSYSGGTDTQYF. The CDR3 nucleotides read TGTGCCAGCAGTTACTCTGGGGGCACAGATACGCAGTATTTT.

The table lists this clone with a few counts. The chain couples TRBV29-1 to TRBJ2-7; TRBD2 matches at 7 bases. The V gene end was trimmed by 3 bases and the J gene end by 4 bases; junction bases not matched to a gene: 12. Germline lookup yields CDR1 SQVTM and CDR2 ANQGSEA. The CDR3 runs 15 residues. CDR3 sequence: CSVEDTGTKAYEQYF. The CDR3 nucleotides are TGCAGCGTTGAGGATACCGGGACTAAGGCGTACGAGCAGTACTTC.

The CDR3, as DNA: TGTGCCACCAGCAGAAGCGGGGGCCAACGGAATGAGCAGTTCTTC. Amino acid sequence: CATSRSGGQRNEQFF. This chain uses TRBV15 with TRBJ2-1; TRBD2 aligns across 8 bases. The V segment lost 2 bases and the J segment 7 bases; nucleotides outside the gene matches: 7. CDR3 length equals 15 residues. Germline assignment: CDR1 LNHNV and CDR2 YYDKDF (reference sequence). The whole variable domain, remainder taken from reference TRBV15 and TRBJ2-1, is DAMVIQNPRYQVTQFGKPVTLSCSQTLNHNVMYWYQQKSSQAPKLLFHYYDKDFNNEADTPDNFQSRRPNTSFCFLDIRSPGLGDTAMYLCATSRSGGQRNEQFFGPGTRLTVL.

V is TRBV28 and J is TRBJ2-7; D possibly uses TRBD1 or TRBD2 (5 bases each). V lost 4 bases and J 6 bases, leaving 10 bases between the germline ends. The germline V gene has CDR1 MDHEN and CDR2 SYDVKM. This CDR3 is built from 12 residues. CDR3 nucleotides: TGTGCCAGCAGTTCTACCGGGGCCGAGCAGTACTTC. Amino acid sequence: CASSSTGAEQYF.

The CDR3 region has the DNA TGTGCCAGCAGCCAAGGCGCGCCAGGGGGTTTTGGTGGCTACACCTTC. This gives the protein CASSQGAPGGFGGYTF. This sequence joins TRBV4-2 and TRBJ1-2, with TRBD1 identical over 7 bases. CDR1 is LGHNA, CDR2 YNFKEQ, per germline. The V segment lost 1 base and the J segment 7 bases; nucleotides outside the gene matches: 12. This CDR3 region has 16 residues.